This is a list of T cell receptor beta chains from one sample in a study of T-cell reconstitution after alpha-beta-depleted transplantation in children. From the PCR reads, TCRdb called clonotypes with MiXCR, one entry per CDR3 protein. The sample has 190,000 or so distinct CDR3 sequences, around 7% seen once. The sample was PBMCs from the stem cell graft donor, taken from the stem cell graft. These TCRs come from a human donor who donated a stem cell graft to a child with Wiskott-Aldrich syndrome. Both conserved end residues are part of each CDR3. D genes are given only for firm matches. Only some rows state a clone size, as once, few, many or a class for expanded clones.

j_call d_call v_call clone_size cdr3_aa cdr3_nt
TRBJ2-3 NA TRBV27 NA CASSLPLQADWAIDTDTQYF TGTGCCAGCAGTTTGCCACTTCAGGCCGACTGGGCCATAGACACAGATACGCAGTATTTT
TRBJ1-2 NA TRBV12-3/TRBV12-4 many CASSGLANYGYTF TGTGCCAGCAGTGGATTAGCTAACTATGGCTACACCTTC
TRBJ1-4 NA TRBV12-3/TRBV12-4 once CASSFGYEKLFF TGTGCCAGCAGTTTTGGTTACGAAAAACTGTTTTTT
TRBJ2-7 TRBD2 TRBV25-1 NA CASSEYWDYLSEQYF TGTGCCAGCAGTGAATATTGGGACTACCTTTCCGAGCAGTACTTC
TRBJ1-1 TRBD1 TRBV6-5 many CASEAGGGNTEAFF TGTGCCAGCGAGGCAGGGGGAGGGAATACTGAAGCTTTCTTT
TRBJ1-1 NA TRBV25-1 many CASSVPNTPEAFF TGTGCCAGCAGTGTACCCAATACCCCTGAAGCTTTCTTT
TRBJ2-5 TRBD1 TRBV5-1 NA CASSSQGSEQETQYF TGCGCCAGCAGCTCACAGGGGTCGGAACAAGAGACCCAGTACTTC
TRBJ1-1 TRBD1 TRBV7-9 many CASSFDRGRGNTEAFF TGTGCCAGCAGTTTCGACAGGGGGCGAGGGAACACTGAAGCTTTCTTT
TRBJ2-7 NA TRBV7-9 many CASATGYHEQYF TGTGCCAGCGCCACAGGGTACCACGAGCAGTACTTC
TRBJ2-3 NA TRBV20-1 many CSARAGIERPSTDTQYF TGCAGTGCTAGAGCTGGAATCGAGCGGCCGAGCACAGATACGCAGTATTTT
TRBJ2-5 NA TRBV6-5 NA CASSYFGSGRETQYF TGTGCCAGCAGTTACTTTGGGTCAGGGAGGGAGACCCAGTACTTC
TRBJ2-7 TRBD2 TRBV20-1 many CSAEGTSGIYEQYF TGCAGTGCAGAGGGGACTAGCGGGATCTACGAGCAGTACTTC
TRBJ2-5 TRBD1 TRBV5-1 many CASSLGTGGGETQYF TGCGCCAGCAGCTTGGGGACAGGGGGCGGAGAGACCCAGTACTTC
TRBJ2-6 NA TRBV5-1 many CASSLVLNGANVLTF TGCGCCAGCAGCTTGGTGCTCAACGGGGCCAACGTCCTGACTTTC
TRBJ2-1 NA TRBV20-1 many CSASSLRGRYNEQFF TGCAGTGCTAGTTCCCTGCGGGGTAGGTACAATGAGCAGTTCTTC
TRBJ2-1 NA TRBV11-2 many CASSLVLNTYNEQFF TGTGCCAGCAGCTTAGTTCTGAATACCTACAATGAGCAGTTCTTC
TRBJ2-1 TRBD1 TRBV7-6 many CASSRAGQGANEQFF TGTGCCAGCAGCCGTGCGGGACAGGGGGCCAATGAGCAGTTCTTC
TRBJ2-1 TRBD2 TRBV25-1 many CASRTSGRNNEQFF TGTGCCAGCAGGACTAGCGGGCGAAACAATGAGCAGTTCTTC
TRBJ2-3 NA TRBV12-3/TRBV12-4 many CASSPPGTDTQYF TGTGCCAGCAGTCCCCCAGGCACAGATACGCAGTATTTT